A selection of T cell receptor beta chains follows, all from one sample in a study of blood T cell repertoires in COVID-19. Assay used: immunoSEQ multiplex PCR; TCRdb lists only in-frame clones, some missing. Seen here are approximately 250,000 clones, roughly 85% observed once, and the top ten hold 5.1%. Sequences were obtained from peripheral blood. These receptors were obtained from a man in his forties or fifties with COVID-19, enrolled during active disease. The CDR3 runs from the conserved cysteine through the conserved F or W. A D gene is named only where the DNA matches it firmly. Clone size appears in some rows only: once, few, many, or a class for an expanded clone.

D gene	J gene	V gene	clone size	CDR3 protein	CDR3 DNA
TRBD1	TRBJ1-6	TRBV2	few	CASSLGQGNSPLHF	TGTGCCAGCAGTCTTGGACAGGGGAATTCACCCCTCCACTTT
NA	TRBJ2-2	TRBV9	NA	CASSLRVTGELFF	TGTGCCAGCAGCCTCCGGGTCACCGGGGAGCTGTTTTTT
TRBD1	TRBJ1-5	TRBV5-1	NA	CASSLTTGGDQPQHF	TGCGCCAGCAGCTTAACGACAGGGGGCGATCAGCCCCAGCATTTT
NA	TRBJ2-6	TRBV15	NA	CATSLRGSGANVLTF	TGTGCCACCAGCTTACGGGGCTCTGGGGCCAACGTCCTGACTTTC
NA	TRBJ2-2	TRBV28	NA	CASRGPHANTGELFF	TGTGCCAGCAGGGGGCCGCACGCGAACACCGGGGAGCTGTTTTTT
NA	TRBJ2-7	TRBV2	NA	CASKAAVREYF	TGTGCCAGCAAAGCGGCGGTTAGGGAGTACTTC
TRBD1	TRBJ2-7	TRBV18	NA	CASSPDRGLYEQYF	TGTGCCAGCTCACCGGACAGGGGTCTCTACGAGCAGTACTTC
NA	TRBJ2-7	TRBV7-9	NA	CASSLGTGSNEQYF	TGTGCCAGCAGCTTAGGAACAGGCAGCAACGAGCAGTACTTC
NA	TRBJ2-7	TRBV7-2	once	CASSVTGTSFEQYF	TGTGCCAGCAGCGTTACCGGGACATCTTTCGAGCAGTACTTC
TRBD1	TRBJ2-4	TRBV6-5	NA	CASRPWGQGQNIQYF	TGTGCCAGCAGGCCCTGGGGACAGGGGCAAAACATTCAGTACTTC
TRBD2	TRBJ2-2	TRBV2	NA	CASSDGGGVAGELFF	TGTGCCAGCAGTGATGGGGGAGGGGTGGCCGGGGAGCTGTTTTTT
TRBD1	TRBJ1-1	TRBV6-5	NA	CASKGQGRMNTEAFF	TGTGCCAGCAAGGGACAGGGCAGAATGAACACTGAAGCTTTCTTT
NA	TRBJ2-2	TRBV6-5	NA	CASSYSFTSTGELFF	TGTGCCAGCAGTTACTCCTTCACTAGCACCGGGGAGCTGTTTTTT
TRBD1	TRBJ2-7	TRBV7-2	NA	CASSTHPGTGAYEQYF	TGTGCCAGCAGCACCCACCCCGGGACAGGGGCCTACGAGCAGTACTTC
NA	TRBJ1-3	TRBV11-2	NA	CASSSRASSNTIYF	TGTGCCAGCAGCTCCAGGGCTTCCTCGAACACCATATATTTT
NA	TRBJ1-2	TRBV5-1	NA	CASSLGGRGYGYTF	TGCGCCAGCAGCTTGGGAGGGCGTGGATATGGCTACACCTTC
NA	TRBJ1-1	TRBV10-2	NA	CASSGREAEAFF	TGCGCCAGCAGTGGAAGGGAGGCTGAAGCTTTCTTT
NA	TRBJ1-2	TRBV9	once	CASSPSQVGGPGYTF	TGTGCCAGCAGCCCTAGCCAGGTCGGAGGTCCTGGCTACACCTTC
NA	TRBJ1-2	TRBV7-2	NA	CASSATAGTSNYGYTF	TGTGCCAGCAGCGCCACAGCCGGGACAAGCAACTATGGCTACACCTTC
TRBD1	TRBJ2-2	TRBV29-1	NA	CSVTGVGAGELFF	TGCAGCGTGACAGGGGTAGGGGCCGGGGAGCTGTTTTTT
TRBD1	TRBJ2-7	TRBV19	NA	CASSKTRTGGTYEQYF	TGTGCCAGTAGTAAGACCCGGACAGGGGGAACCTACGAGCAGTACTTC
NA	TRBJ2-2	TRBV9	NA	CASSHRTNTGELFF	TGTGCCAGCAGCCACAGAACGAACACCGGGGAGCTGTTTTTT